The 19 T cell receptor beta chains below come from one sample, sequenced in a study of blood T cell repertoires in COVID-19. Method: immunoSEQ multiplex PCR; TCRdb's copy keeps in-frame clones and lacks some. The profile shows hundreds of thousands of clones, roughly 90% of them singletons. Sequencing input: PBMCs or T cells enriched from blood (not recorded which). The receptors shown here come from a woman between 18 and 29 years old who had recovered from COVID-19.

The genes are TRBV7-2 and TRBJ2-5; D is possibly TRBD1 (5 bases). Trimming shortened V by 0 bases and J by 7 bases, and 18 bases separated the two germline ends. Germline CDR1 reads SGHTA; CDR2 reads FQGNSA. The CDR3 is 16 amino acids. In nucleotides, the CDR3 is TGTGCCAGCAGCTTAGCTTTGGGGCAGATCCTAGGGACCCAGTACTTC. This gives the protein CASSLALGQILGTQYF. The entire variable domain, with the rest obtained from reference TRBV7-2 and TRBJ2-5, is as follows: GAGVSQSPSNKVTEKGKDVELRCDPISGHTALYWYRQSLGQGLEFLIYFQGNSAPDKSGLPSDRFSAERTGGSVSTLTIQRTQQEDSAVYLCASSLALGQILGTQYFGPGTRLLVL.

The chain links TRBV19 to TRBJ2-7, with 10 bases fitting TRBD2. The CDR3 is 15 amino acids. With 6 bases clipped from V and 0 bases from J, the junction kept 5 bases outside the gene matches. Germline CDR1 and CDR2: LNHDA and SQIVND (reference sequence). CDR3 amino acids: CASRDSGRSSYEQYF. In DNA form, the CDR3 reads TGTGCCAGTAGGGATAGCGGGAGGAGCTCCTACGAGCAGTACTTC.

This rearrangement joins TRBV11-2 to TRBJ1-1, with D perhaps TRBD1 (5 bases). The CDR3 has 15 amino acids. Trimming left V 5 bases short and J 4 bases short, with 17 bases between. Per the germline V gene, CDR1 is SGHAT and CDR2 is FQNNGV. CDR3 sequence reads: CASSPERGTGTEAFF. The CDR3 DNA reads TGTGCCAGCAGCCCCGAAAGGGGAACAGGCACTGAAGCTTTCTTT.

This clone was detected once. The V and J genes are TRBV5-4 and TRBJ2-3; tentative D call: TRBD2 (6 bases). Trimming left V 5 bases short and J 7 bases short, with 20 bases between. Germline values: CDR1 SGHNT, CDR2 YYREEE (reference sequence). CDR3 size: 15 residues. The CDR3 spells CASSPLRGGQNTQYF. CDR3 bases: TGTGCCAGCAGTCCTTTGCGGGGTGGTCAAAATACGCAGTATTTT.

This chain uses TRBV11-2 with TRBJ2-3; 9 bases match TRBD1. This CDR3 has 15 residues. The germline V gene encodes CDR1 SGHAT and CDR2 FQNNGV. V shed 5 bases, J shed 1 base, and the junction held 4 bases outside the gene matches. CDR3 sequence reads: CASSPRTGGTDTQYF. For the CDR3, the DNA is TGTGCCAGCAGCCCACGGACAGGGGGCACAGATACGCAGTATTTT.

The chain joins TRBV7-8 to TRBJ1-6; D remains ambiguous. The germline V gene has CDR1 SGHVS and CDR2 FQNEAQ. This CDR3 region has 14 residues. V dropped 4 bases and J dropped 7 bases, with 11 bases sitting between them. In DNA, the CDR3 is TGTGCCAGCAGCTGGAATGGGAGAAATTCACCCCTCCACTTT. Its protein is CASSWNGRNSPLHF.

This clone was picked up many times. Written as DNA, the CDR3 is TGTGCCAGCAGTTATGAGAGGCCGGAGCAGTTCTTC. Translating it yields CASSYERPEQFF. The rearrangement links TRBV11-1 to TRBJ2-1; D uncertain. Germline V gives CDR1 SGHAT, CDR2 FQDESV (reference sequence). This CDR3 has 12 amino acids. V gave up 6 bases and J gave up 10 bases, with 13 bases separating them.

CDR3 region: CASSETLAGRETQYF. The CDR3 bases are TGTGCCAGCAGTGAAACCCTAGCGGGCCGCGAGACCCAGTACTTC. The chain carries TRBV6-1 and TRBJ2-5; TRBD2 aligns across 8 bases. Trimming cost V 2 bases and J 5 bases; bases outside gene matches: 7. Germline-derived CDR1 and CDR2 are MNHNS and SASEGT. This CDR3 is built from 15 residues.

The CDR3 DNA reads TGTGCCAGCAGCTTAGCGCCCGACAGGGCCGGAACTAATGAAAAACTGTTTTTT. Its translation is CASSLAPDRAGTNEKLFF. The chain carries TRBV7-8 and TRBJ1-4; 7 nucleotides align to TRBD1. Unmatched junction bases numbered 8, after V lost 0 bases and J lost 1 base. The germline V gene has CDR1 SGHVS and CDR2 FQNEAQ. The CDR3 loop spans 18 amino acids. Variable domain in full (rest from reference TRBV7-8 and TRBJ1-4): GAGVSQSPRYKVAKRGQDVALRCDPISGHVSLFWYQQALGQGPEFLTYFQNEAQLDKSGLPSDRFFAERPEGSVSTLKIQRTQQEDSAVYLCASSLAPDRAGTNEKLFFGSGTQLSVL.

The chain links TRBV29-1 to TRBJ1-2; a possible D gene is TRBD1 (5 bases). Germline V gene data show CDR1 as SQVTM and CDR2 as ANQGSEA. Trimming took off 0 bases at V and 4 bases at J, with 12 bases between the two ends. This CDR3 is built from 14 residues. CDR3 sequence reads: CSVEDGTGRYGYTF. CDR3 nucleotides: TGCAGCGTTGAAGATGGAACAGGACGCTATGGCTACACCTTC.

A single count supports this clone. The chain couples TRBV29-1 to TRBJ1-4; D uncertain. The V end lost 5 bases, the J end lost 0 bases, and 10 bases lay between the germline ends. The germline gives CDR1 SQVTM, CDR2 ANQGSEA. The CDR3 loop spans 14 amino acids. The CDR3 sequence is CSVLDGSTNEKLFF. The CDR3 bases are TGCAGCGTTTTAGACGGGTCAACTAATGAAAAACTGTTTTTT. Supplemented by reference TRBV29-1 and TRBJ1-4, the full variable domain reads SAVISQKPSRDICQRGTSLTIQCQVDSQVTMMFWYRQQPGQSLTLIATANQGSEATYESGFVIDKFPISRPNLTFSTLTVSNMSPEDSSIYLCSVLDGSTNEKLFFGSGTQLSVL.

The V call is TRBV7-2, the J call TRBJ2-4; 7 bases agree with TRBD2. The junction had 16 bases not matched to a gene; V was cut back by 5 bases and J by 9 bases. The CDR3 loop spans 16 amino acids. The germline CDR1 and CDR2 sequences are SGHTA and FQGNSA. The CDR3 bases are TGTGCCAGCAGCCTCCGACTGACGGGAGGCGGGACCATTCAGTACTTC. It translates to CASSLRLTGGGTIQYF.

The gene calls are TRBV28 and TRBJ1-5; TRBD1 is a possible D gene (5 bases). CDR1 and CDR2 from the germline V gene are MDHEN and SYDVKM. Trimming left V 6 bases short and J 3 bases short, with 15 bases between. The CDR3 loop spans 15 amino acids. The CDR3 DNA is TGTGCCAGCAGCGGAGCGGGGGGTAACAATCAGCCCCAGCATTTT. This sequence encodes CASSGAGGNNQPQHF.

J is TRBJ2-3 and V is TRBV6-5; TRBD1 matches at 11 bases. The V gene's germline CDR1 is MNHEY and CDR2 SVGAGI. After removal of 6 bases from V and 4 bases from J, the junction contained 6 bases not matched to a gene. This CDR3 is built from 15 residues. CDR3 residues: CASRRPGQGADTQYF. DNA of the CDR3: TGTGCCAGCAGGCGACCGGGACAGGGGGCAGATACGCAGTATTTT.

This chain connects TRBV28 to TRBJ1-2; D possibly corresponds to TRBD1 (6 bases). The CDR3 is made up of 14 amino acids. Germline V CDR1 and CDR2: MDHEN, SYDVKM. With 9 bases removed from V and 1 base from J, the gap between germline ends came to 15 bases. The CDR3 here is CASRTAGHNYGYTF. DNA for the CDR3: TGTGCCAGTCGGACAGCTGGTCATAACTATGGCTACACCTTC.

J is TRBJ1-1 and V is TRBV16, with D possibly TRBD1 on 5 matching bases. The CDR3 extends over 14 amino acids. From germline, CDR1 is KGHSY and CDR2 FQNENV. The germline V and J ends were trimmed by 4 bases and 1 base, with 10 bases remaining between them. CDR3 in amino acids: CASSLVRGNTEAFF. The CDR3 DNA is TGTGCCAGCAGCCTCGTAAGGGGGAACACTGAAGCTTTCTTT. Looking up the rest from reference TRBV16 and TRBJ1-1 gives the full variable domain: GEEVAQTPKHLVRGEGQKAKLYCAPIKGHSYVFWYQQVLKNEFKFLISFQNENVFDETGMPKERFSAKCLPNSPCSLEIQATKLEDSAVYFCASSLVRGNTEAFFGQGTRLTVV.

The chain joins TRBV27 to TRBJ2-7; D possibly corresponds to TRBD1 (5 bases). The germline V gene has CDR1 MNHEY and CDR2 SMNVEV (reference sequence). The CDR3 totals 16 residues. The germline V and J ends were trimmed by 0 bases and 0 bases, with 12 bases remaining between them. This CDR3 reads CASSLSGASSSYEQYF. CDR3 coding DNA: TGTGCCAGCAGTTTATCAGGGGCTTCCAGCTCCTACGAGCAGTACTTC.

The chain links TRBV6-2 or TRBV6-3 to TRBJ2-1; TRBD1 matches at 7 bases. Germline assignment: CDR1 MNHEY and CDR2 SVGEGT. V was clipped by 6 bases and J by 4 bases; unmatched bases: 12. The CDR3 sequence is 16 residues long. The CDR3 DNA sequence: TGTGCCAGCAGCTGGTCCGACAGGGATTTATACAATGAGCAGTTCTTC. It is translated as CASSWSDRDLYNEQFF.

This clone was counted once. The chain is built from TRBV6-4 and TRBJ2-5, with D unclear. CDR3 length equals 14 residues. Trimming took 8 bases from V and 3 from J, leaving 16 bases between them. The germline gives CDR1 MRHNA, CDR2 SNTAGT. In DNA, the CDR3 is TGTGCCAGCTCACGCGGAAATCTGGAAGAGACCCAGTACTTC. This gives the protein CASSRGNLEETQYF.